These 16 T cell receptor beta chains share one sample of origin, sequenced in a study of shared clonotypes between healthy human individuals. Only in-frame clones appear in the TCRdb table, and some are missing; sequencing was by immunoSEQ multiplex PCR. This table has 2,500,000 or so clones, less than 95% appearing once. Material for sequencing was naive CD4+ T cells from PBMCs. Described subset: CD45RA+ positively selected. The receptors shown here come from a young man in good health. Some clones in this sample may be carry-over from other donors' samples.

The DNA for the CDR3 is TGTGCCAGCAGCTTTAATCCGGGACGGGGCACTGGCGAGCAGTACTTC. It specifies CASSFNPGRGTGEQYF. This chain connects TRBV7-2 to TRBJ2-7; D possibly matches TRBD1 or TRBD2 (5 bases each). This CDR3 has 16 amino acids. Germline V CDR1 and CDR2: SGHTA, FQGNSA. V lost 3 bases to trimming and J lost 6 bases, with 21 bases between them.

The chain is built from TRBV27 and TRBJ2-3; 13 bases align to TRBD2. CDR1 and CDR2 from the germline V gene are MNHEY and SMNVEV (reference sequence). The junction had 3 bases not matched to a gene; V was cut back by 2 bases and J by 4 bases. This CDR3 region has 16 residues. In DNA, the CDR3 is TGTGCCAGCAGTTTAGGACTAGCGGGAGTACCAGATACGCAGTATTTT. Translation: CASSLGLAGVPDTQYF.

CDR3 nucleotides: TGTGCCAGCAGGGGACGGACGGCTTATGAAGCTTTCTTT. Amino acids: CASRGRTAYEAFF. This chain connects TRBV28 to TRBJ1-1; TRBD1 is a possible D gene (5 bases). The V gene lost 6 bases and the J gene lost 7 bases, with 15 bases spanning the gap. Germline V CDR1 and CDR2: MDHEN, SYDVKM. The CDR3 contains 13 residues.

The chain employs TRBV5-1 and TRBJ2-2; D call uncertain. Germline V CDR1 and CDR2: SGHRS, YFSETQ. CDR3 size: 15 residues. The ends were cut back, 5 bases at V and 6 bases at J, with 17 bases in the middle. In nucleotides, the CDR3 is TGCGCCAGCAGGGTCCGGGCAGGCGTGCCCGGGGAGCTGTTTTTT. It encodes CASRVRAGVPGELFF. Based on the CDR3 plus reference TRBV5-1 and TRBJ2-2, the full variable domain is KAGVTQTPRYLIKTRGQQVTLSCSPISGHRSVSWYQQTPGQGLQFLFEYFSETQRNKGNFPGRFSGRQFSNSRSEMNVSTLELGDSALYLCASRVRAGVPGELFFGEGSRLTVL.

The V gene is TRBV10-2, the J gene TRBJ2-7; TRBD2 aligns across 7 bases. Germline V CDR1 and CDR2: WSHSY, SAAADI. The CDR3 spans 12 residues. Trimming cost V 8 bases and J 0 bases; bases outside gene matches: 1. The CDR3, as DNA: TGCGCCAGCCGGGACTACTCCTACGAGCAGTACTTC. It codes for CASRDYSYEQYF.

The V and J genes are TRBV28 and TRBJ1-4; D is ambiguous. This CDR3 spans 19 amino acids. The germline gives CDR1 MDHEN, CDR2 SYDVKM. The V end lost 0 bases, the J end lost 0 bases, and 17 bases lay between the germline ends. The CDR3 loop is CASSLWEDFAGTTNEKLFF. The CDR3 nucleotides read TGTGCCAGCAGTTTATGGGAGGATTTTGCGGGCACAACTAATGAAAAACTGTTTTTT.

This rearrangement joins TRBV6-6 to TRBJ2-5; no clear D gene. Germline CDR1 MNHNY, CDR2 SVGAGI (reference sequence). The CDR3 contains 15 residues. The ends were cut back, 0 bases at V and 4 bases at J, with 12 bases in the middle. DNA for the CDR3: TGTGCCAGCAGTTACTCGCGCCTATCGGTAGAGACCCAGTACTTC. Translating it yields CASSYSRLSVETQYF.

This chain joins TRBV7-2 and TRBJ2-7; TRBD1 matches at 8 bases. The CDR3 spans 14 residues. Germline CDR1 and CDR2: SGHTA and FQGNSA. V shed 8 bases, J shed 8 bases, and the junction held 14 bases outside the gene matches. CDR3 residues: CASSGTGGGVKQYF. CDR3 sequence (DNA): TGTGCCAGCTCGGGGACAGGAGGGGGAGTTAAGCAGTACTTC.

Only one count was recorded for this clone. The chain joins TRBV19 to TRBJ2-2; no clear D gene. Trimming cost V 1 base and J 4 bases, with 13 bases left between them. Germline-derived CDR1 and CDR2 are LNHDA and SQIVND (reference sequence). The CDR3 covers 16 residues. The CDR3 sequence: CASSIGVFKSTGELFF. The DNA for the CDR3 is TGTGCCAGTAGTATAGGAGTTTTTAAAAGCACCGGGGAGCTGTTTTTT.

The chain has TRBV7-2 and TRBJ1-2; D is unresolved. The CDR3 consists of 14 residues. Trimming removed 1 base from V and 1 base from J, with 7 bases in between. Germline V gene lookup returns CDR1 SGHTA and CDR2 FQGNSA. In nucleotides, the CDR3 is TGTGCCAGCAGCTTAGTAGGAGTTAACTATGGCTACACCTTC. It yields the protein CASSLVGVNYGYTF. Combining the CDR3 with reference TRBV7-2 and TRBJ1-2 gives the whole variable domain GAGVSQSPSNKVTEKGKDVELRCDPISGHTALYWYRQSLGQGLEFLIYFQGNSAPDKSGLPSDRFSAERTGGSVSTLTIQRTQQEDSAVYLCASSLVGVNYGYTFGSGTRLTVV.

This chain uses TRBV18 with TRBJ2-7, with 7 positions matching TRBD2. Germline trimming cut 3 bases from V and 4 bases from J; bases unmatched to any gene: 6. This CDR3 is built from 14 residues. Germline V gene lookup returns CDR1 KGHSH and CDR2 LQKENI. The CDR3 bases are TGTGCCAGCTCACCGGGCGGGAGAAGGTACGAGCAGTACTTC. As protein: CASSPGGRRYEQYF.

This clone was recorded only once. Other DNA sequences within the sample encode an identical CDR3. The V and J genes are TRBV7-7 and TRBJ2-5; D gene ambiguous. Trimming left V 1 base short and J 3 bases short, with 6 bases between. The germline gives CDR1 SSHAT, CDR2 FNYEAQ (reference sequence). CDR3 size: 13 residues. The CDR3 DNA reads TGTGCCAGCAGCTTAGGGGGAAAAGAGACCCAGTACTTC. Protein: CASSLGGKETQYF.

The chain has TRBV7-2 and TRBJ2-1; 13 bases agree with TRBD2. Germline V CDR1 and CDR2: SGHTA, FQGNSA. This CDR3 is 16 amino acids long. The ends lost 5 bases at V and 7 bases at J; junction bases unmatched: 8. DNA for the CDR3: TGTGCCAGCAGCCTACGGACTAGCGGGAGCATGAATGAGCAGTTCTTC. Translated: CASSLRTSGSMNEQFF.

V usage is TRBV11-2 and J usage is TRBJ1-1; D is perhaps TRBD1 (5 bases). CDR1 and CDR2 from the germline V gene are SGHAT and FQNNGV. The CDR3 runs 15 residues. V lost 2 bases and J 1 base, leaving 11 bases between the germline ends. The CDR3, as DNA: TGTGCCAGCAGCTTACTGGGACCTAAGAACACTGAAGCTTTCTTT. It encodes CASSLLGPKNTEAFF.

The chain links TRBV14 to TRBJ2-7; TRBD2 is a possible D gene (7 bases). Germline V gene sequence: CDR1 SGHDN, CDR2 FVKESK. V was cut by 6 bases and J by 4 bases, with 16 bases left in between. The length of the CDR3 is 14 residues. The CDR3 loop is CASSYGGGAYEQYF. CDR3 in DNA: TGTGCCAGCAGTTACGGAGGGGGGGCATACGAGCAGTACTTC. The complete variable domain, with remaining parts taken from reference TRBV14 and TRBJ2-7, reads EAGVTQFPSHSVIEKGQTVTLRCDPISGHDNLYWYRRVMGKEIKFLLHFVKESKQDESGMPNNRFLAERTGGTYSTLKVQPAELEDSGVYFCASSYGGGAYEQYFGPGTRLTVT.

The rearrangement uses TRBV5-6 and TRBJ2-7; D is undetermined. The V end lost 4 bases, the J end lost 3 bases, and 8 bases lay between the germline ends. The CDR3 runs to 12 residues. The germline V gene encodes CDR1 SGHDT and CDR2 YYEEEE. CDR3 sequence: CASSHTVYEQYF. Here the CDR3 DNA reads TGTGCCAGCAGCCACACAGTCTACGAGCAGTACTTC.